The next 27 T cell receptor beta chains were all read from a single sample in a study of blood T cell repertoires in COVID-19. This table comes from immunoSEQ multiplex PCR, and its TCRdb copy is limited to in-frame clones, with some not included. This table has about 73,000 clones, around 80% appearing once. The sample consisted of peripheral blood. These receptors originate from an elderly man with active or convalescent COVID-19.

The chain combines TRBV5-1 with TRBJ2-2, with a tentative D call TRBD2 (6 bases). V lost 1 base to trimming and J lost 5 bases, with 15 bases between them. The germline V gene encodes CDR1 SGHRS and CDR2 YFSETQ. This CDR3 region has 16 residues. CDR3 nucleotides: TGCGCCAGCAGCTTGTTACCGGGGACTCAAACCGGGGAGCTGTTTTTT. Translation: CASSLLPGTQTGELFF.

The chain joins TRBV6-1 to TRBJ1-1, with a weak D call TRBD1 (6 bases). This CDR3 region has 13 residues. The V end lost 11 bases, the J end lost 1 base, and 14 bases lay between the germline ends. CDR1 and CDR2 from the germline V gene are MNHNS and SASEGT. The DNA for the CDR3 is TGTGCCGGAAACGGACAGCCGAACACTGAAGCTTTCTTT. It is translated as CAGNGQPNTEAFF.

The rearrangement joins TRBV5-1 to TRBJ2-2, with D maybe TRBD1 (6 bases). With 4 bases removed from V and 5 bases from J, the gap between germline ends came to 12 bases. This CDR3 is built from 14 residues. The V gene's germline CDR1 is SGHRS and CDR2 YFSETQ. The CDR3 bases are TGCGCCAGCAGCGTTCACAGGGAAACCGGGGAGCTGTTTTTT. It codes for CASSVHRETGELFF.

CDR3 bases: TGTGCCAGCAGATATGACAGGGGTGGACAGCCCCAGCATTTT. This sequence encodes CASRYDRGGQPQHF. The rearrangement joins TRBV28 to TRBJ1-5, with 8 bases matching TRBD1. This CDR3 is built from 14 residues. Germline V CDR1 and CDR2: MDHEN, SYDVKM. V shed 6 bases, J shed 7 bases, and the junction held 8 bases outside the gene matches.

This clone has just a few counts. The J gene is TRBJ1-2, the V gene TRBV19, with TRBD1 as a possible D gene (5 bases). CDR1 and CDR2 (germline): LNHDA, SQIVND (reference sequence). This CDR3 spans 13 amino acids. V dropped 7 bases and J dropped 3 bases, with 12 bases sitting between them. The CDR3 nucleotides are TGTGCCAGTAATCCCCAGGGATACTATGGCTACACCTTC. Encoded protein: CASNPQGYYGYTF.

This clone was counted a few times. The chain employs TRBV15 and TRBJ1-1; TRBD1 might be the D (5 bases). Germline lookup yields CDR1 LNHNV and CDR2 YYDKDF (reference sequence). V shed 0 bases and J shed 1 base, with 15 bases lying between them. This CDR3 has 17 residues. The CDR3 DNA sequence: TGTGCCACCAGCAGAGAAGGGGCAGGGCGACGGAACACTGAAGCTTTCTTT. Its protein product is CATSREGAGRRNTEAFF.

About this clone itself: At the DNA level, this CDR3 is encoded by other sequences in the same sample as well. V usage is TRBV5-1 and J usage is TRBJ2-7; 8 bases align to TRBD1. The CDR3 contains 13 residues. Per the germline V gene, CDR1 is SGHRS and CDR2 is YFSETQ. The V gene end was trimmed by 2 bases and the J gene end by 3 bases; junction bases not matched to a gene: 1. CDR3 coding DNA: TGCGCCAGCAGCTTTGGGACAGGCTACGAGCAGTACTTC. This sequence encodes CASSFGTGYEQYF.

This chain links TRBV18 with TRBJ1-1; D might be TRBD1 (6 bases). V was shortened by 2 bases and J by 7 bases, with 14 bases between the two germline ends. This CDR3 is 14 amino acids long. Looked up from germline, CDR1 is KGHSH and CDR2 is LQKENI. The CDR3 DNA reads as TGTGCCAGCTCACCAAACAGGGTCACCAATGAAGCTTTCTTT. Translated, it gives CASSPNRVTNEAFF.

The genes are TRBV11-2 and TRBJ2-3; D is undetermined. This CDR3 spans 15 amino acids. V shed 3 bases and J shed 0 bases, with 10 bases lying between them. From germline, CDR1 is SGHAT and CDR2 FQNNGV. CDR3 residues: CASSFFPPSTDTQYF. The CDR3 DNA sequence: TGTGCCAGCAGCTTTTTTCCCCCTAGCACAGATACGCAGTATTTT.

The chain joins TRBV7-2 to TRBJ2-3, with a weak D call TRBD2 (6 bases). The CDR3 has 15 residues. Germline V gene data show CDR1 as SGHTA and CDR2 as FQGNSA. The germline V and J ends were trimmed by 1 base and 5 bases, with 13 bases remaining between them. DNA of the CDR3: TGTGCCAGCAGCTTAGGACGTCCCGGGAGAGATACGCAGTATTTT. Translating it yields CASSLGRPGRDTQYF.

The V gene is TRBV6-2 or TRBV6-3, the J gene TRBJ2-2; D is unclear. Germline CDR1 is MNHEY and CDR2 is SVGEGT. The ends were cut back, 2 bases at V and 5 bases at J, with 15 bases in the middle. There are 16 residues in the CDR3. The CDR3 nucleotides are TGTGCCAGCAGTTACCCGTTGAATTTTGCGACCGGGGAGCTGTTTTTT. Its translation is CASSYPLNFATGELFF.

V and J are TRBV5-1 and TRBJ1-1; D not resolved. Germline lookup yields CDR1 SGHRS and CDR2 YFSETQ. The CDR3 contains 12 residues. The germline V and J ends were trimmed by 2 bases and 6 bases, with 8 bases remaining between them. The CDR3, as DNA: TGCGCCAGCAGCTTCCGAGGCGCTGAAGCTTTCTTT. The encoded protein is CASSFRGAEAFF.

The chain uses TRBV12-5 and TRBJ2-7; the D gene is possibly TRBD1 (6 bases). Germline V gives CDR1 LGHNT, CDR2 FRNRAP. The V gene lost 4 bases and the J gene lost 6 bases, with 13 bases spanning the gap. This CDR3 has 13 residues. The chain's CDR3 is CASGSGHGLEQYF. The CDR3 coding sequence is TGTGCTAGTGGTTCGGGACACGGGCTCGAGCAGTACTTC. Drawing the rest from reference TRBV12-5 and TRBJ2-7, the complete variable domain is DARVTQTPRHKVTEMGQEVTMRCQPILGHNTVFWYRQTMMQGLELLAYFRNRAPLDDSGMPKDRFSAEMPDATLATLKIQPSEPRDSAVYFCASGSGHGLEQYFGPGTRLTVT.

This clone showed up just a few times. The rearrangement links TRBV5-1 to TRBJ1-1, with TRBD1 as a possible D gene (6 bases). The CDR3 covers 14 residues. Trimming cost V 1 base and J 1 base, with 8 bases left between them. Germline V gene lookup returns CDR1 SGHRS and CDR2 YFSETQ. The CDR3 coding sequence is TGCGCCAGCAGCTTGTCGGGACAGAACACTGAAGCTTTCTTT. Protein sequence: CASSLSGQNTEAFF.

The chain joins TRBV10-2 to TRBJ1-5; no clear D. Between the trimmed V and J ends, which lost 2 bases and 3 bases, there was a span of 8 bases. The germline CDR1 and CDR2 sequences are WSHSY and SAAADI. The CDR3 has 14 amino acids. CDR3 bases: TGCGCCAGCAGTGAGAGCGGGCTCAATCAGCCCCAGCATTTT. It translates to CASSESGLNQPQHF.

The chain recombines TRBV27 with TRBJ1-2; 7 nucleotides line up with TRBD1. Germline V CDR1 and CDR2: MNHEY, SMNVEV (reference sequence). V trimming: 6 bases; J trimming: 2 bases; junction bases outside the gene matches: 3. The CDR3 covers 13 residues. In DNA, the CDR3 is TGTGCCAGCAGGCGACAGGGAAACTATGGCTACACCTTC. It specifies CASRRQGNYGYTF.

The chain combines TRBV27 with TRBJ1-5; D ambiguous. From germline, CDR1 is MNHEY and CDR2 SMNVEV (reference sequence). The CDR3 length is 15 residues. Trimming left V 11 bases short and J 2 bases short, with 19 bases between. CDR3 residues: CASESPPRGNQPQHF. The CDR3 region has the DNA TGTGCCTCCGAGTCCCCGCCCCGGGGCAATCAGCCCCAGCATTTT.

The chain uses TRBV9 and TRBJ1-1; possible D gene TRBD1, 5 bases. V lost 0 bases and J 4 bases, leaving 13 bases between the germline ends. The CDR3 spans 15 residues. The germline V gene has CDR1 SGDLS and CDR2 YYNGEE. The CDR3 DNA is TGTGCCAGCAGCGTAGGGGCAGGGCCGGGCACTGAAGCTTTCTTT. This codes for CASSVGAGPGTEAFF.

This clone was recorded once. This chain uses TRBV27 with TRBJ2-1; a weak D match, TRBD1 (6 bases). The CDR3 sequence is 14 residues long. Deletions cut 8 bases from V and 4 bases from J, with 15 bases between. Germline V gene lookup returns CDR1 MNHEY and CDR2 SMNVEV (reference sequence). The CDR3 bases are TGTGCCAGCTCCAGGGGCGGGCAATACAATGAGCAGTTCTTC. Its translation is CASSRGGQYNEQFF.

The sample holds a few counts of this clone. The rearrangement links TRBV3-1 (or the pseudogene TRBV3-2) to TRBJ1-6; D gene ambiguous. Germline CDR1 and CDR2: LGHDT and YNNKEL (reference sequence). The germline V and J ends were trimmed by 1 base and 7 bases, with 8 bases remaining between them. This CDR3 comprises 14 residues. The CDR3 region has the DNA TGTGCCAGCAGCCAAGTCCGGGTGAATTCACCCCTCCACTTT. Its protein product is CASSQVRVNSPLHF.

This clone was observed a few times. V usage is TRBV19 and J usage is TRBJ1-5; no clear D. Between the trimmed V and J ends, which lost 5 bases and 0 bases, there was a span of 8 bases. Germline CDR1 LNHDA, CDR2 SQIVND (reference sequence). The CDR3 is 14 amino acids. In DNA, the CDR3 is TGTGCCAGTAGTTCGAGGATTAGCAATCAGCCCCAGCATTTT. Amino acids: CASSSRISNQPQHF.

This clone was recorded only once. This sequence joins TRBV12-3 or TRBV12-4 and TRBJ1-1; no reliable D call. The CDR3 has 13 residues. V was cut by 1 base and J by 0 bases, with 3 bases left in between. The CDR3 sequence: CASSLGMNTEAFF. CDR3 nucleotide sequence: TGTGCCAGCAGTTTAGGTATGAACACTGAAGCTTTCTTT.

The chain couples TRBV6-5 to TRBJ1-1; 11 nucleotides match TRBD1. J gave up 10 bases and V 6 bases, and 10 bases lay outside the gene matches. Germline loops: CDR1 MNHEY, CDR2 SVGAGI. The CDR3 covers 14 residues. The chain's CDR3 is CASSDGQGAFRAFF. CDR3 in DNA: TGTGCCAGCAGCGACGGACAGGGGGCTTTCCGAGCTTTCTTT.

This clone was picked up a small number of times. The chain links TRBV29-1 to TRBJ2-3; the D gene is possibly TRBD1 (6 bases). V lost 5 bases, J lost 0 bases, and 12 bases lay in between. This CDR3 is built from 14 residues. Germline CDR1 is SQVTM and CDR2 is ANQGSEA. DNA of the CDR3: TGCAGCGTTCACGGGACAAGTAGCACAGATACGCAGTATTTT. Its protein product is CSVHGTSSTDTQYF.

The CDR3 region has the DNA TGTGCCAGTAGCCATCTAGCGGAGTTCGACGAGCAGTACTTC. Protein product: CASSHLAEFDEQYF. The chain combines TRBV19 with TRBJ2-7; 7 bases map to TRBD2. CDR1 and CDR2 (germline): LNHDA, SQIVND (reference sequence). This CDR3 contains 14 residues. The trim removed 6 bases at V and 5 bases at J, leaving 10 bases unmatched.

V is TRBV15 and J is TRBJ2-6; 7 bases map to TRBD1. The CDR3 has 18 residues. CDR1 is LNHNV, CDR2 YYDKDF, per germline (reference sequence). V lost 1 base, J lost 3 bases, and 9 bases stayed unmatched. The CDR3 sequence: CATSRVGRGTGGANVLTF. In DNA, the CDR3 is TGTGCCACCAGCAGAGTTGGCAGGGGGACGGGTGGGGCCAACGTCCTGACTTTC.

The gene calls are TRBV29-1 and TRBJ1-2; D ambiguous. Trimming cost V 0 bases and J 2 bases, with 4 bases left between them. Germline V CDR1 and CDR2: SQVTM, ANQGSEA. The CDR3 sequence is 12 residues long. DNA for the CDR3: TGCAGCGTTGAAGACCAGAACTATGGCTACACCTTC. It codes for CSVEDQNYGYTF.